The 16 T cell receptor beta chains below come from one sample, sequenced in a study of cytomegalovirus exposure and HLA in healthy donors. Researchers ran the PCR with 60 Vbeta and 13 Jbeta primers. TCRdb's copy holds only in-frame clones and misses some; the assay was immunoSEQ multiplex PCR. The repertoire has some 98,000 clones, over 60% of them found once; the top ten carry 6% to 8.5%. Sequencing was carried out using PBMCs. The receptor set was obtained from a female donor in good health and CMV-seronegative.

This chain joins TRBV28 and TRBJ1-5; the D is unclear. Germline CDR1 is MDHEN and CDR2 is SYDVKM. CDR3 length: 15 amino acids. The ends were cut back, 2 bases at V and 1 base at J, with 9 bases in the middle. CDR3: CASSLQGSSNQPQHF. CDR3 in DNA: TGTGCCAGCAGTTTACAAGGGAGCAGCAATCAGCCCCAGCATTTT.

This rearrangement joins TRBV6-1 to TRBJ2-7, with TRBD1 identical over 10 bases. Looked up from germline, CDR1 is MNHNS and CDR2 is SASEGT. J was trimmed by 4 bases and V by 6 bases; bases with no gene match: 6. CDR3 length: 14 amino acids. CDR3 protein: CASSLTGGGYEQYF. In nucleotides, the CDR3 is TGTGCCAGCAGCCTGACAGGGGGCGGGTACGAGCAGTACTTC.

The chain carries TRBV10-3 and TRBJ1-2; D perhaps matches TRBD1 (5 bases). V lost 4 bases and J 5 bases, leaving 23 bases between the germline ends. CDR1 ENHRY and CDR2 SYGVKD come from the germline V gene. CDR3 size: 17 residues. This chain's CDR3 is CAISGSTRSQGWYGYTF. The CDR3 DNA sequence: TGTGCCATCAGTGGATCGACCCGTAGTCAGGGATGGTATGGCTACACCTTC.

The chain uses TRBV6-5 and TRBJ2-1; TRBD1 matches 9 bases. Germline-derived CDR1 and CDR2 are MNHEY and SVGAGI. Trimming took 6 bases from V and 7 from J; bases not matched to a gene: 10. The CDR3 spans 15 residues. CDR3 loop: CASRSRDRDRNEQFF. CDR3 in DNA: TGTGCCAGCAGATCCCGGGACAGGGACAGAAATGAGCAGTTCTTC.

The chain links TRBV7-2 to TRBJ2-5, with TRBD2 matching over 14 bases. The V and J ends lost 2 bases and 4 bases, in that order; junction bases with no gene match: 9. Germline V CDR1 and CDR2: SGHTA, FQGNSA. The CDR3 is 18 residues long. CDR3 loop: CASSLIGTSGSVGETQYF. CDR3 DNA: TGTGCCAGCAGCTTAATAGGGACTAGCGGGAGCGTTGGAGAGACCCAGTACTTC.

This clone was observed a single time. The V gene is TRBV18, the J gene TRBJ2-7; the D gene is possibly TRBD1 (6 bases). Trimming cost V 5 bases and J 0 bases, with 14 bases left between them. The CDR3 consists of 15 residues. Germline CDR1 KGHSH, CDR2 LQKENI. The CDR3 DNA reads TGTGCCAGCTCAGTCGGGACACCTAGCTCCTACGAGCAGTACTTC. Residues: CASSVGTPSSYEQYF. Based on the CDR3 plus reference TRBV18 and TRBJ2-7, the full variable domain is NAGVMQNPRHLVRRRGQEARLRCSPMKGHSHVYWYRQLPEEGLKFMVYLQKENIIDESGMPKERFSAEFPKEGPSILRIQQVVRGDSAAYFCASSVGTPSSYEQYFGPGTRLTVT.

The rearrangement links TRBV2 to TRBJ1-2; TRBD1 matches 9 bases. This CDR3 spans 14 amino acids. The V and J ends lost 7 bases and 7 bases, in that order; junction bases with no gene match: 10. Germline CDR1 and CDR2: SNHLY and FYNNEI. CDR3 residues: CASKNTGGASGYTF. As DNA, the CDR3 is TGTGCCAGCAAAAATACAGGGGGCGCAAGTGGCTACACCTTC.

This chain uses TRBV6-5 with TRBJ2-1, with 8 positions matching TRBD2. The CDR3 extends over 15 amino acids. V was clipped by 7 bases and J by 2 bases; unmatched bases: 7. From germline, CDR1 is MNHEY and CDR2 SVGAGI. CDR3 DNA: TGTGCCAGCACCTTACGGGGGGGCACCTACAATGAGCAGTTCTTC. Translation: CASTLRGGTYNEQFF.

The J gene is TRBJ2-1, the V gene TRBV18, with a weak D call TRBD1 (6 bases). The CDR3 contains 16 residues. The germline CDR1 and CDR2 sequences are KGHSH and LQKENI. V gave up 6 bases and J gave up 0 bases, with 15 bases separating them. In DNA form, the CDR3 reads TGTGCCAGCTCGCCTATACAGGGAAGCTCCTACAATGAGCAGTTCTTC. Encoded protein: CASSPIQGSSYNEQFF.

On this clone: Distinct nucleotide sequences in the sample also encode this CDR3. V is TRBV5-4 and J is TRBJ2-7; 7 nucleotides match TRBD1. The CDR3 contains 13 residues. The V and J ends lost 4 bases and 4 bases, in that order; junction bases with no gene match: 5. Germline V gene sequence: CDR1 SGHNT, CDR2 YYREEE (reference sequence). CDR3 nucleotide sequence: TGTGCCAGCAGCCACAAGACAGGGTACGAGCAGTACTTC. It is translated as CASSHKTGYEQYF.

The chain joins TRBV30 to TRBJ1-2; perhaps TRBD1 as D (6 bases). This CDR3 is built from 12 residues. The germline V gene encodes CDR1 GTSNPN and CDR2 SVGIG (reference sequence). Trimming took 7 bases from V and 4 from J, leaving 13 bases between them. CDR3 in DNA: TGTGCCTCTGTGGACAGCCTCTATGGCTACACCTTC. Translated, it gives CASVDSLYGYTF.

The chain uses TRBV2 and TRBJ1-5, with no clear D. CDR1 is SNHLY, CDR2 FYNNEI, per germline. Trimming took off 4 bases at V and 0 bases at J, with 7 bases between the two ends. This CDR3 spans 14 amino acids. CDR3 residues: CASSVAGSNQPQHF. The CDR3 DNA reads as TGTGCCAGCAGTGTGGCAGGTAGCAATCAGCCCCAGCATTTT.

The V call is TRBV5-1, the J call TRBJ2-5, with 7 bases matching TRBD1. The V gene's germline CDR1 is SGHRS and CDR2 YFSETQ. V lost 3 bases, J lost 4 bases, and 9 bases stayed unmatched. The CDR3 consists of 15 residues. In DNA, the CDR3 is TGCGCCAGCAGCTCCGGGACAGTAGTGTCAGAGACCCAGTACTTC. Translating gives CASSSGTVVSETQYF.

As for this clone: Other DNA sequences within the sample encode an identical CDR3. This chain links TRBV5-6 with TRBJ1-2; no clear D. The CDR3 consists of 12 residues. The germline gives CDR1 SGHDT, CDR2 YYEEEE. Trimming pared 0 bases from V and 8 bases from J, leaving 8 bases between. The CDR3 region is CASSLGQRGYTF. CDR3 sequence (DNA): TGTGCCAGCAGCTTGGGTCAGAGGGGCTACACCTTC.

The DNA for the CDR3 is TGTGCCAGCAGTACCGGGACTCTCACCTCCTACGAGCAGTACTTC. Translated: CASSTGTLTSYEQYF. The rearrangement uses TRBV6-5 and TRBJ2-7; the D gene is possibly TRBD2 (6 bases). The CDR3 runs 15 residues. V lost 5 bases and J lost 0, with 14 bases in between. Germline lookup yields CDR1 MNHEY and CDR2 SVGAGI.

This clone occurred a few times. The chain has TRBV5-1 and TRBJ2-5; possibly TRBD1 for D (6 bases). There are 15 residues in the CDR3. Per germline, CDR1 SGHRS and CDR2 YFSETQ. The V gene lost 0 bases and the J gene lost 0 bases, with 9 bases spanning the gap. The DNA for the CDR3 is TGCGCCAGCAGCTTGGCCGGGACATACCAAGAGACCCAGTACTTC. Amino acid sequence: CASSLAGTYQETQYF.